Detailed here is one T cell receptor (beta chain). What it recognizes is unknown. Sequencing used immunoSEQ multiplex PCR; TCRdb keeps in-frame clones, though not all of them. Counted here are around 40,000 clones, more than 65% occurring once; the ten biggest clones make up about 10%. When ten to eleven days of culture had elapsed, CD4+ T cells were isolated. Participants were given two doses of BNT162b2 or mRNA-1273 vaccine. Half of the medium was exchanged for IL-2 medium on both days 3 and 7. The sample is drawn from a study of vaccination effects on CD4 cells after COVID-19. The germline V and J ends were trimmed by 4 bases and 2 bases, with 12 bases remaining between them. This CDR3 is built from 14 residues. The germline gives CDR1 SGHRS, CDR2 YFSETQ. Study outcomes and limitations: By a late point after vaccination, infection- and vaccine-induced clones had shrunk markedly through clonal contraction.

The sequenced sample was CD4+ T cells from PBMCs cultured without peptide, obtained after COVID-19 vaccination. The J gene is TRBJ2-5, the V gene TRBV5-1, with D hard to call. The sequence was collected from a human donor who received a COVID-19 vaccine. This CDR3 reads CASSMTNMQETQYF. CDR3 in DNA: TGCGCCAGCAGCATGACGAACATGCAAGAGACCCAGTACTTC. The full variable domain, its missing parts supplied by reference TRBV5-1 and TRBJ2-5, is KAGVTQTPRYLIKTRGQQVTLSCSPISGHRSVSWYQQTPGQGLQFLFEYFSETQRNKGNFPGRFSGRQFSNSRSEMNVSTLELGDSALYLCASSMTNMQETQYFGPGTRLLVL.